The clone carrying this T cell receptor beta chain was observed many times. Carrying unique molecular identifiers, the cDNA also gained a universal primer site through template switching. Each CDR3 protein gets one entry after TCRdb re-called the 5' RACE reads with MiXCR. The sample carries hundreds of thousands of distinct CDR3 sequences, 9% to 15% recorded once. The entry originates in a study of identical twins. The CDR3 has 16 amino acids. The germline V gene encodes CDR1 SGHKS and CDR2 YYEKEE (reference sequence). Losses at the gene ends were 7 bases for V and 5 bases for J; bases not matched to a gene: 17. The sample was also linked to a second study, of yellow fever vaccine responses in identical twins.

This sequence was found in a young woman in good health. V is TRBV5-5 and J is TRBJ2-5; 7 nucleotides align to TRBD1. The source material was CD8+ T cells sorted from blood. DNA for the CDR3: TGTGCCAGCGACCCGTTTCAGAGGGGGCCGGAGGAGACCCAGTACTTC. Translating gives CASDPFQRGPEETQYF.